These 3 T cell receptor beta chains share one sample of origin, sequenced in a study of CD8 T cells in Susac syndrome. cDNA came from about 0.5 to 1 ug RNA primed by random hexamers. TCRdb reanalysed the immunoSEQ multiplex PCR reads using MiXCR and keeps one entry per CDR3 protein. The repertoire holds fewer than 250,000 distinct CDR3 sequences, with 93% as singletons. The sample was CD4+ T cells from PBMCs. Source of these receptors: a human donor in good health.

The chain employs TRBV5-1 and TRBJ2-1, with D uncertain. Germline V gene lookup returns CDR1 SGHRS and CDR2 YFSETQ. Between the trimmed V and J ends, which lost 4 bases and 7 bases, there was a span of 12 bases. The CDR3 spans 13 residues. The CDR3 reads CASSAEFGNEQFF. DNA for the CDR3: TGCGCCAGCAGCGCCGAATTTGGGAATGAGCAGTTCTTC.

The chain recombines TRBV20-1 with TRBJ2-3; perhaps D is TRBD1 or TRBD2 (5 bases each). Trimming removed 4 bases from V and 1 base from J, with 18 bases in between. Per germline, CDR1 DFQATT and CDR2 SNEGSKA (reference sequence). CDR3 length: 16 residues. CDR3 region: CSATNDRGPGTDTQYF. CDR3 in DNA: TGCAGTGCTACCAATGACAGAGGGCCGGGCACAGATACGCAGTATTTT.

This chain uses TRBV2 with TRBJ2-5; D is undetermined. The CDR3 totals 14 residues. Germline V gene lookup returns CDR1 SNHLY and CDR2 FYNNEI. Deletions cut 3 bases from V and 4 bases from J, with 12 bases between. The DNA of the CDR3 is TGTGCCAGCAGTGAGTCTCTCCCCCGAGAGACCCAGTACTTC. It specifies CASSESLPRETQYF.